This entry lists 14 T cell receptor beta chains sequenced from one sample in a study of blood T cell repertoires in COVID-19. This table comes from immunoSEQ multiplex PCR, and its TCRdb copy is limited to in-frame clones, with some not included. The table shows under 200,000 clones, with 88% occurring only once. Sample: peripheral blood. The source of these receptors is a man in his forties or fifties with active or convalescent COVID-19.

This chain joins TRBV4-1 and TRBJ2-5; D call uncertain. Germline V gene lookup returns CDR1 MGHRA and CDR2 YSYEKL. With 3 bases removed from V and 0 bases from J, the gap between germline ends came to 5 bases. The CDR3 loop spans 13 amino acids. The CDR3 protein is CASSQQNQETQYF. The CDR3 region has the DNA TGCGCCAGCAGCCAGCAGAACCAAGAGACCCAGTACTTC.

The chain has TRBV5-1 and TRBJ1-4; D perhaps matches TRBD1 (5 bases). The V gene's germline CDR1 is SGHRS and CDR2 YFSETQ. V shed 4 bases and J shed 3 bases, with 13 bases lying between them. The CDR3 contains 15 residues. The CDR3 DNA reads as TGCGCCAGCAGCGTGTCAGGGTCGGCTAATGAAAAACTGTTTTTT. Residues: CASSVSGSANEKLFF.

The rearrangement links TRBV6-1 to TRBJ1-5, with 8 nucleotides matching TRBD1. This CDR3 is 18 amino acids long. Germline lookup yields CDR1 MNHNS and CDR2 SASEGT. With V trimmed by 2 bases and J by 6 bases, 15 bases remained unmatched. The CDR3 DNA is TGTGCCAGCAGTGAAAACCGTGGCGACAGGGGAGTAACTCAGCCCCAGCATTTT. Its protein product is CASSENRGDRGVTQPQHF.

The V gene is TRBV28, the J gene TRBJ1-1; the D is unclear. CDR1 is MDHEN, CDR2 SYDVKM, per germline. There are 14 residues in the CDR3. The germline V and J ends were trimmed by 8 bases and 0 bases, with 13 bases remaining between them. This CDR3 is CASENSPMNTEAFF. The CDR3, as DNA: TGTGCCAGCGAGAACAGCCCAATGAACACTGAAGCTTTCTTT.

This clone has just a few counts. The chain links TRBV29-1 to TRBJ1-1, with 10 bases that match TRBD1. The V gene end was trimmed by 4 bases and the J gene end by 5 bases; junction bases not matched to a gene: 7. Germline CDR1 and CDR2: SQVTM and ANQGSEA. The CDR3 covers 14 residues. CDR3 sequence reads: CSVVSGTGVTEAFF. The DNA of the CDR3 is TGCAGCGTTGTTTCAGGGACAGGGGTAACTGAAGCTTTCTTT.

The sample holds one count of this clone. J is TRBJ1-6 and V is TRBV27; no definite D call. This CDR3 has 14 residues. V lost 5 bases and J lost 6, with 11 bases in between. CDR1 is MNHEY, CDR2 SMNVEV, per germline (reference sequence). The CDR3 reads CASSASLLNSPLHF. In DNA, the CDR3 is TGTGCCAGCAGTGCGTCCCTCCTTAATTCACCCCTCCACTTT.

This chain links TRBV2 with TRBJ2-6; 10 bases align to TRBD1. The germline V gene encodes CDR1 SNHLY and CDR2 FYNNEI. The CDR3 consists of 20 residues. Trimming cost V 4 bases and J 0 bases; bases outside gene matches: 12. Written as DNA, the CDR3 is TGTGCCAGCAGTGCGAGACGGACAGGGGGTATAATCTCTGGGGCCAACGTCCTGACTTTC. Its protein is CASSARRTGGIISGANVLTF.

The chain is built from TRBV28 and TRBJ1-2; D possibly corresponds to TRBD1 (5 bases). Germline values: CDR1 MDHEN, CDR2 SYDVKM. The V gene lost 5 bases and the J gene lost 3 bases, with 7 bases spanning the gap. The CDR3 has 12 amino acids. For the CDR3, the DNA is TGTGCCAGCAGTCCACAGGACTATGGCTACACCTTC. It specifies CASSPQDYGYTF.

The gene calls are TRBV5-4 and TRBJ2-5; 14 bases align to TRBD2. V was clipped by 0 bases and J by 5 bases; unmatched bases: 12. Germline-derived CDR1 and CDR2 are SGHNT and YYREEE (reference sequence). The CDR3 spans 19 residues. CDR3: CASSLAAGTSGGGWETQYF. The CDR3 DNA is TGTGCCAGCAGCTTGGCCGCCGGGACTAGCGGGGGAGGTTGGGAGACCCAGTACTTC.

This clone was recorded once. This chain joins TRBV20-1 and TRBJ2-5; D not certain. Trimming took off 3 bases at V and 7 bases at J, with 12 bases between the two ends. This CDR3 has 12 residues. CDR1 DFQATT and CDR2 SNEGSKA come from the germline V gene (reference sequence). CDR3 DNA: TGCAGTGCTAGTTTGAACGGTTGGACCCAGTACTTC. Translating it yields CSASLNGWTQYF.

V and J are TRBV28 and TRBJ1-6, with 10 bases identical to TRBD1. Germline trimming cut 5 bases from V and 8 bases from J; bases unmatched to any gene: 6. The V gene's germline CDR1 is MDHEN and CDR2 SYDVKM. The CDR3 has 15 residues. DNA of the CDR3: TGTGCCAGCAGTCGGGACAGGGGTTTGTATTCACCCCTCCACTTT. Its protein is CASSRDRGLYSPLHF.

The chain links TRBV2 to TRBJ1-6; D gene unclear. CDR1 and CDR2 (germline): SNHLY, FYNNEI. The CDR3 loop spans 13 amino acids. V lost 2 bases to trimming and J lost 15 bases, with 14 bases between them. CDR3 sequence reads: CASSEQSGIHLHF. The CDR3 DNA reads as TGTGCCAGCAGTGAACAGTCAGGAATCCACCTCCACTTT.

J is TRBJ2-7 and V is TRBV7-9; maybe TRBD2 (5 bases). Germline values: CDR1 SEHNR, CDR2 FQNEAQ (reference sequence). Trimming stripped 1 base from V and 5 bases from J, with 15 bases between. The CDR3 length is 15 residues. The CDR3 region has the DNA TGTGCCAGCAGCTTAGGAGGCAGCGGCCGGAACGAGCAGTACTTC. It codes for CASSLGGSGRNEQYF.

The chain couples TRBV6-2 or TRBV6-3 to TRBJ1-5; D perhaps matches TRBD1 (6 bases). Per germline, CDR1 MNHEY and CDR2 SVGEGT. This CDR3 has 14 residues. V lost 6 bases, J lost 9 bases, and 18 bases lay in between. CDR3 nucleotide sequence: TGTGCCAGCAGCGCTACTGACAGGTTTGCGCCCCAGCATTTT. It encodes CASSATDRFAPQHF.